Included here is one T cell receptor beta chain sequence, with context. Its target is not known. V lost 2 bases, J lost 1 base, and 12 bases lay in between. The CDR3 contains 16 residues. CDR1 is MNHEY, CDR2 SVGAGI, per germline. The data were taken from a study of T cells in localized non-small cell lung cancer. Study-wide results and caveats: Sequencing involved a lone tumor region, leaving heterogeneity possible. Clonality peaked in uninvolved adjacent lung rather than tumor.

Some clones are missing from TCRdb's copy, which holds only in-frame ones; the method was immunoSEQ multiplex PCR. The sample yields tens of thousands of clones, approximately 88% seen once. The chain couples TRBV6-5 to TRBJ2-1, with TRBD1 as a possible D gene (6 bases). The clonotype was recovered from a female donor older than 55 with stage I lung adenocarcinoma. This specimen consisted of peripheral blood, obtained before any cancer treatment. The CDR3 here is CASSYTTGPSYNEQFF. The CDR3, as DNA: TGTGCCAGCAGTTACACTACAGGGCCTTCCTACAATGAGCAGTTCTTC.